This record concerns one T cell receptor beta chain sequence. Given a much more abundant clone one base away, this may be a read error. Here the CDR3 omits its conserved ending phenylalanine or tryptophan, so a read error is the likely source. The data derive from a study of breast tumors, draining lymph nodes, adjacent tissues. TCRdb re-called the multiplex PCR reads through MiXCR, storing one row per CDR3 protein. The sample includes 65,000 to 80,000 distinct CDR3 sequences, approximately 19% seen only once; the top ten take approximately 2.5%. Per the germline V gene, CDR1 is SNHLY and CDR2 is FYNNEI. The CDR3 runs 16 residues. Trimming at V came to 6 bases and at J to 3 bases, leaving 3 bases not matched to a gene. Samples came from axillary lymph nodes draining the breast cancer.

The chain uses TRBV2 and TRBJ2-2, with 14 bases lining up with TRBD2. What was sequenced was axillary lymph node tissue. This TCR came from a female donor with breast cancer. Some clones in this sample may be carry-over from other donors' samples. The CDR3 reads CASSSTSGRDTGELFY. CDR3 nucleotides: TGTGCCAGCAGCTCGACTAGCGGGAGGGACACCGGGGAGCTGTTTTAT.